A single sample is the source of the 22 T cell receptor beta chains below, sequenced in a study of cytomegalovirus exposure and HLA in healthy donors. Researchers ran the PCR with 60 Vbeta and 13 Jbeta primers. Sequencing used immunoSEQ multiplex PCR; TCRdb keeps in-frame clones, though not all of them. Its listing shows about 52,000 clones. The sample taken for sequencing was PBMCs. These receptors were collected from a woman aged 45-65 years in good health and CMV-seropositive.

The genes are TRBV19 and TRBJ1-5, with TRBD1 matching over 7 bases. Germline V gene sequence: CDR1 LNHDA, CDR2 SQIVND (reference sequence). The CDR3 is 14 residues long. The J segment lost 6 bases and the V segment lost 7 bases, leaving 9 bases of the junction unmatched. CDR3 protein: CASTPGQLFQPQHF. The CDR3 DNA is TGTGCCAGTACCCCGGGACAGCTATTTCAGCCCCAGCATTTT.

This chain connects TRBV29-1 to TRBJ1-1, with 8 positions matching TRBD1. Germline lookup yields CDR1 SQVTM and CDR2 ANQGSEA. CDR3 length: 12 residues. The CDR3 sequence is CSGTRGTGQAFF. The CDR3 DNA reads as TGCAGTGGGACTCGGGGGACAGGACAAGCTTTCTTT.

The DNA of the CDR3 is TGTGCCAGCAGCTTATCTGGCCGAGAGACCCAGTACTTC. Protein: CASSLSGRETQYF. This chain uses TRBV7-2 with TRBJ2-5; no firm D call. The CDR3 covers 13 residues. V lost 2 bases, J lost 4 bases, and 8 bases lay in between. The germline gives CDR1 SGHTA, CDR2 FQGNSA.

The rearrangement links TRBV9 to TRBJ1-2, with TRBD1 as a possible D gene (6 bases). CDR3 length: 16 residues. V was trimmed by 1 base and J by 7 bases, leaving 20 bases between them. Germline assignment: CDR1 SGDLS and CDR2 YYNGEE. The CDR3 is CASSVLDMSGAVGYTF. CDR3 DNA sequence: TGTGCCAGCAGCGTATTAGATATGTCAGGGGCGGTTGGCTACACCTTC.

The CDR3 region has the DNA TGTGCCAGCAGTTTAGAAAGAGGACAGGACTATGGCTACACCTTC. Translated: CASSLERGQDYGYTF. The chain links TRBV28 to TRBJ1-2, with 7 bases that match TRBD1. CDR3 length equals 15 residues. V lost 2 bases to trimming and J lost 3 bases; unmatched junction nucleotides: 6. Per germline, CDR1 MDHEN and CDR2 SYDVKM.

The V gene is TRBV13, the J gene TRBJ2-6, with D possibly being TRBD1 (6 bases). With 3 bases removed from V and 1 base from J, the gap between germline ends came to 19 bases. The CDR3 covers 19 residues. CDR1 and CDR2 (germline): PRHDT, FYEKMQ (reference sequence). CDR3 region: CASSFLLSRGGSGANVLTF. As DNA, the CDR3 is TGTGCCAGCAGCTTTCTCCTTTCGCGAGGGGGATCTGGGGCCAACGTCCTGACTTTC. Looking up the rest from reference TRBV13 and TRBJ2-6 gives the full variable domain: AAGVIQSPRHLIKEKRETATLKCYPIPRHDTVYWYQQGPGQDPQFLISFYEKMQSDKGSIPDRFSAQQFSDYHSELNMSSLELGDSALYFCASSFLLSRGGSGANVLTFGAGSRLTVL.

The gene calls are TRBV18 and TRBJ1-1; D call uncertain. The CDR3 spans 16 residues. The germline V gene encodes CDR1 KGHSH and CDR2 LQKENI. The V gene lost 1 base and the J gene lost 3 bases, with 15 bases spanning the gap. CDR3 bases: TGTGCCAGCTCACCACTCGGTGCTCCCGGGGACACTGAAGCTTTCTTT. It is translated as CASSPLGAPGDTEAFF.

The chain uses TRBV5-8 and TRBJ1-2; tentative D call: TRBD1 (6 bases). V was cut by 2 bases and J by 6 bases, with 17 bases left in between. Germline V gene sequence: CDR1 SGHTS, CDR2 YDEGEE. The CDR3 totals 15 residues. The CDR3 DNA is TGTGCCAGCAGCTTACTACCAGGGGCTCCTGATGGCTACACCTTC. This sequence encodes CASSLLPGAPDGYTF. The entire variable domain, with the rest obtained from reference TRBV5-8 and TRBJ1-2, is as follows: EAGVTQSPTHLIKTRGQQATLRCSPISGHTSVYWYQQALGLGLQFLLWYDEGEERNRGNFPPRFSGRQFPNYSSELNVNALELEDSALYLCASSLLPGAPDGYTFGSGTRLTVV.

The rearrangement uses TRBV7-8 and TRBJ2-7; D unresolved. CDR1 and CDR2 (germline): SGHVS, FQNEAQ. This CDR3 spans 14 amino acids. The germline V and J ends were trimmed by 1 base and 5 bases, with 12 bases remaining between them. The CDR3 spells CASSLELPRDEQYF. For the CDR3, the DNA is TGTGCCAGCAGCTTAGAGCTGCCTCGGGACGAGCAGTACTTC. Combining the CDR3 with reference TRBV7-8 and TRBJ2-7 gives the whole variable domain GAGVSQSPRYKVAKRGQDVALRCDPISGHVSLFWYQQALGQGPEFLTYFQNEAQLDKSGLPSDRFFAERPEGSVSTLKIQRTQQEDSAVYLCASSLELPRDEQYFGPGTRLTVT.

This chain links TRBV6-6 with TRBJ2-5; TRBD1 might be the D (5 bases). There are 15 residues in the CDR3. The ends were cut back, 1 base at V and 2 bases at J, with 11 bases in the middle. The germline V gene has CDR1 MNHNY and CDR2 SVGAGI (reference sequence). The CDR3 DNA follows: TGTGCCAGCAGTTACTTGGACACCAGACAAGAGACCCAGTACTTC. Its protein product is CASSYLDTRQETQYF.

The chain carries TRBV4-1 and TRBJ1-1, with D unclear. Germline values: CDR1 MGHRA, CDR2 YSYEKL. V lost 3 bases to trimming and J lost 0 bases, with 11 bases between them. This CDR3 comprises 15 residues. This CDR3 reads CASSHYGRMNTEAFF. For the CDR3, the DNA is TGCGCCAGCAGCCATTACGGGAGAATGAACACTGAAGCTTTCTTT.

J is TRBJ2-1 and V is TRBV6-1; D is perhaps TRBD1 (5 bases). The CDR3 consists of 15 residues. Trimming stripped 3 bases from V and 0 bases from J, with 9 bases between. CDR1 is MNHNS, CDR2 SASEGT, per germline. The CDR3 region has the DNA TGTGCCAGCAGTGAGTGGCAGGGCTCCTACAATGAGCAGTTCTTC. It yields the protein CASSEWQGSYNEQFF.

The rearrangement links TRBV5-6 to TRBJ1-6; perhaps TRBD1 as D (6 bases). Germline V gene sequence: CDR1 SGHDT, CDR2 YYEEEE. Trimming took 4 bases from V and 1 from J, leaving 15 bases between them. CDR3 length: 17 residues. The CDR3 is CASSPAGRGSYNSPLHF. For the CDR3, the DNA is TGTGCCAGCAGCCCCGCGGGCAGGGGATCCTATAATTCACCCCTCCACTTT.

This chain joins TRBV30 and TRBJ1-2, with 10 nucleotides matching TRBD1. Germline V gene data show CDR1 as GTSNPN and CDR2 as SVGIG (reference sequence). This CDR3 is 17 amino acids long. The V segment lost 2 bases and the J segment 3 bases; nucleotides outside the gene matches: 12. CDR3: CAWSLPIDRGQDYGYTF. CDR3 nucleotides: TGTGCCTGGAGTCTCCCAATCGACAGGGGGCAAGACTATGGCTACACCTTC.

The chain carries TRBV5-1 and TRBJ2-3, with TRBD2 identical over 9 bases. This CDR3 region has 13 residues. The germline V gene encodes CDR1 SGHRS and CDR2 YFSETQ. The J segment lost 3 bases and the V segment lost 6 bases, leaving 2 bases of the junction unmatched. CDR3 bases: TGCGCCAGCAACGCGGGAGGGACAGATACGCAGTATTTT. It yields the protein CASNAGGTDTQYF.

The chain couples TRBV28 to TRBJ2-7; maybe TRBD1 (6 bases). V lost 5 bases to trimming and J lost 3 bases, with 11 bases between them. The V gene's germline CDR1 is MDHEN and CDR2 SYDVKM. The CDR3 contains 13 residues. The chain's CDR3 is CASSTGQIYEQYF. The CDR3, as DNA: TGTGCCAGCAGTACGGGACAAATCTACGAGCAGTACTTC.

The CDR3 protein is CASSLAGDTGELFF. In nucleotides, the CDR3 is TGCGCCAGCAGCTTGGCGGGAGACACCGGGGAGCTGTTTTTT. The chain carries TRBV5-1 and TRBJ2-2; possibly TRBD2 for D (6 bases). The CDR3 is 14 residues long. V was shortened by 0 bases and J by 3 bases, with 6 bases between the two germline ends. Per germline, CDR1 SGHRS and CDR2 YFSETQ.

J is TRBJ2-3 and V is TRBV28; 10 bases map to TRBD1. V dropped 10 bases and J dropped 6; count of bases not matched to a gene: 13. This CDR3 is 15 amino acids long. Per the germline V gene, CDR1 is MDHEN and CDR2 is SYDVKM. The CDR3 protein is CATLTRDRGSDTQYF. CDR3 in DNA: TGTGCCACCCTAACCCGGGACAGGGGCTCCGATACGCAGTATTTT. Combining the CDR3 with reference TRBV28 and TRBJ2-3 gives the whole variable domain DVKVTQSSRYLVKRTGEKVFLECVQDMDHENMFWYRQDPGLGLRLIYFSYDVKMKEKGDIPEGYSVSREKKERFSLILESASTNQTSMYLCATLTRDRGSDTQYFGPGTRLTVL.

V and J are TRBV9 and TRBJ2-3, with 14 bases aligning to TRBD2. The germline gives CDR1 SGDLS, CDR2 YYNGEE. The CDR3 is 14 amino acids. Unmatched junction bases numbered 2, after V lost 5 bases and J lost 6 bases. CDR3 sequence: CASRGTSGSDTQYF. In nucleotides, the CDR3 is TGTGCCAGCAGAGGGACTAGCGGGAGTGATACGCAGTATTTT.

V gene TRBV27 combines with J gene TRBJ1-2; 8 bases align to TRBD1. The V and J ends lost 5 bases and 5 bases, in that order; junction bases with no gene match: 7. The CDR3 extends over 14 amino acids. Germline V gene sequence: CDR1 MNHEY, CDR2 SMNVEV (reference sequence). CDR3 sequence (DNA): TGTGCCAGCAGTCCACAGGGGGACGGGTATGGCTACACCTTC. It yields the protein CASSPQGDGYGYTF.

The chain combines TRBV6-1 with TRBJ1-1; 8 bases match TRBD1. The CDR3 length is 14 residues. V was pared by 8 bases and J by 1 base, with 6 bases of the junction left unmatched. Germline V gene data show CDR1 as MNHNS and CDR2 as SASEGT. The CDR3 DNA sequence: TGTGCCAGCTATAGACAGGGGACGAACACTGAAGCTTTCTTT. It specifies CASYRQGTNTEAFF.

The V and J genes are TRBV7-8 and TRBJ1-5, with 7 bases aligning to TRBD1. The V gene's germline CDR1 is SGHVS and CDR2 FQNEAQ. Losses at the gene ends were 3 bases for V and 0 bases for J; bases not matched to a gene: 5. The CDR3 is 16 amino acids. CDR3 sequence: CASSFGQAHSNQPQHF. CDR3 coding DNA: TGTGCCAGCAGCTTCGGACAGGCCCATAGCAATCAGCCCCAGCATTTT.